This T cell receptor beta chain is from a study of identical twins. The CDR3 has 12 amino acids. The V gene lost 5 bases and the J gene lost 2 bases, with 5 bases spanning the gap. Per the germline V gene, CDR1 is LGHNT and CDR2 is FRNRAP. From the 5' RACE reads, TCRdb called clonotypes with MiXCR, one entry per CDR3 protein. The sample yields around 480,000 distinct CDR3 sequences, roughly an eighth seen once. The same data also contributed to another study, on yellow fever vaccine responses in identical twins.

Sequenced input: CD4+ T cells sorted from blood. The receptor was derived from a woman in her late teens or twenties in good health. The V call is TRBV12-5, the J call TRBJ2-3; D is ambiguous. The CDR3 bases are TGTGCTAGTGGTCTAAACACAGATACGCAGTATTTT. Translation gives CASGLNTDTQYF.